Listed below are T cell receptor beta chains from one sample, sequenced in a study of blood T cell repertoires in COVID-19. Some clones are missing from TCRdb's copy, which holds only in-frame ones; the method was immunoSEQ multiplex PCR. The sample holds roughly 230,000 clones; approximately 84% are singletons and the top ten take approximately 4.8%. Material: peripheral blood. The receptors originated from a man aged 50 or older with active or convalescent COVID-19. CDR3s include the opening cysteine and the closing phenylalanine or tryptophan. A D gene is named only where the DNA matches it firmly. Clone sizes are given selectively: once, few, many, or a class where the clone is expanded.

>TRBJ2-2|few|.|TRBV11-3
TGTGCCAGCAGCTTAGAGGGCAGGGCAGAGCTGTTTTTT
CASSLEGRAELFF
>TRBJ1-5|once|TRBD1|TRBV6-5
TGTGCCAGCAGTTACTCGAAGGCAGGGGGTCAGCCCCAGCATTTT
CASSYSKAGGQPQHF
>TRBJ2-1|.|.|TRBV7-8
TGTGCCAGCAGCTTAGCTGCAGGCTACAATGAGCAGTTCTTC
CASSLAAGYNEQFF
>TRBJ1-2|.|.|TRBV2
TGTGCCAGCAGTCGGAAGGAGGGAGGCTACACCTTC
CASSRKEGGYTF
>TRBJ1-1|.|.|TRBV28
TGTGCCAGTTTAAGGGGGGGGGATGTCACTGAAGCTTTCTTT
CASLRGGDVTEAFF
>TRBJ1-5|.|.|TRBV12-3/TRBV12-4
TGTGCCAGCAGTCCTGGGGGGGGGCCCCAGCATTTT
CASSPGGGPQHF
>TRBJ2-7|.|.|TRBV5-1
TGCGCCAGCAGCGGTAGCGGAGGGAACTACGAGCAGTACTTC
CASSGSGGNYEQYF
>TRBJ1-2|.|.|TRBV9
TGTGCCAGCAGCGTAGATTGCCTCAGACAGGAGACTAACTATGGCTACACCTTC
CASSVDCLRQETNYGYTF
>TRBJ1-5|few|.|TRBV27
TGTGCCAGCAGCAATAGGGGGAATCAGCCCCAGCATTTT
CASSNRGNQPQHF
>TRBJ1-1|.|.|TRBV12-1
TGTGCCAGCAGCTTCGGGAGCGCTGAAGCTTTCTTT
CASSFGSAEAFF
>TRBJ1-4|.|.|TRBV7-9
TGTGCCAGCAACCATGACAGGCATGAAAAACTGTTTTTT
CASNHDRHEKLFF
>TRBJ2-3|.|TRBD1|TRBV28
TGTGCCAGCAGACCCCCGGGACAGGGGCAAGATACGCAGTATTTT
CASRPPGQGQDTQYF